This T cell receptor beta chain was identified during a study of cytomegalovirus exposure and HLA in healthy donors. General study results and limits: The study reported that TCR beta sequences accurately predicted HLA-A and HLA-B alleles in most subjects.

Primers: 60 Vbeta forward and 13 Jbeta reverse. Sequenced by immunoSEQ multiplex PCR; TCRdb stores in-frame clones only, minus some. The top ten clones hold 2% to 2.5% of a sample with some 150,000 clones, roughly 78% of them seen once. The CDR3 is made up of 15 amino acids. The germline CDR1 and CDR2 sequences are SSHAT and FNYEAQ (reference sequence). In regard to this clone: What it binds is not known. An end of the junction does not agree with germline; a read error may underlie this.

Material: PBMCs. The chain links TRBV7-7 to TRBJ2-3; 9 positions match TRBD2. This receptor was taken from a man aged 35-49 years in good health and CMV-seronegative. CDR3 DNA sequence: TGTGCTAGCAGCTTAGGGCTAGCGGGATCAGATACGCAGTATTTT. Protein sequence: CASSLGLAGSDTQYF. The variable domain in full, completed from reference TRBV7-7 and TRBJ2-3, reads GAGVSQSPRYKVTKRGQDVTLRCDPISSHATLYWYQQALGQGPEFLTYFNYEAQPDKSGLPSDRFSAERPEGSISTLTIQRTEQRDSAMYRCASSLGLAGSDTQYFGPGTRLTVL.